Each of the 27 T cell receptor beta chains below was sequenced from the same sample in a study of T-cell memory formation after mild COVID-19. Via MiXCR, TCRdb re-called the 5' RACE reads, giving one row per CDR3 protein. The sample carries under 650,000 distinct CDR3 sequences, 15% to 20% recorded once. The sequencing input was PBMCs or a T cell subset sorted from them (not recorded which). The source of these receptors is an adult woman who had mild COVID-19 (a few samples of this study predate the infection). Cell type and time point are not known.

This clonotype was seen more than once but under ten times. The chain links TRBV21-1 to TRBJ1-2. TRBV21-1 is a recognized pseudogene. The CDR3 extends over 14 amino acids. CDR3 region: CASSRKGDSYGYTF. CDR3 nucleotide sequence: TGTGCCAGCAGCAGGAAGGGAGACTCTTATGGCTACACCTTC.

The genes are TRBV19 and TRBJ1-1; the D is unclear. The V and J ends lost 0 bases and 3 bases respectively, with 5 bases between them. This CDR3 contains 13 residues. Germline-derived CDR1 and CDR2 are LNHDA and SQIVND (reference sequence). The CDR3 loop reads CASSIDLDTEAFF. The CDR3 region has the DNA TGTGCCAGTAGTATAGATTTGGACACTGAAGCTTTCTTT.

The DNA for the CDR3 is TGTGCCAGCAGCTTAGATGGGACAGGGGGTTGGAATGGAGAGACCCAGTACTTC. Translating gives CASSLDGTGGWNGETQYF. J is TRBJ2-5 and V is TRBV7-8; 11 bases fit TRBD1. Unmatched junction bases numbered 11, after V lost 1 base and J lost 4 bases. The CDR3 loop spans 18 amino acids. The germline gives CDR1 SGHVS, CDR2 FQNEAQ.

V usage is TRBV27 and J usage is TRBJ2-3; 9 bases map to TRBD2. V shed 4 bases and J 1 base; nucleotides not matched to a gene: 6. This CDR3 region has 16 residues. Germline loops: CDR1 MNHEY, CDR2 SMNVEV (reference sequence). In DNA form, the CDR3 reads TGTGCCAGCAGTTCTCCGAGGACTAGCGGCACAGATACGCAGTATTTT. Amino acids: CASSSPRTSGTDTQYF.

This clonotype was detected a few times. V is TRBV11-1 and J is TRBJ2-7; D not certain. The V end was cut by 5 bases, the J end by 1 base, with 9 bases between. Germline V gene lookup returns CDR1 SGHAT and CDR2 FQDESV (reference sequence). This CDR3 comprises 13 residues. The chain's CDR3 is CASSQTQSYEQYF. Written as DNA, the CDR3 is TGTGCCAGCAGCCAGACCCAGTCCTACGAGCAGTACTTC. Drawing the rest from reference TRBV11-1 and TRBJ2-7, the complete variable domain is EAEVAQSPRYKITEKSQAVAFWCDPISGHATLYWYRQILGQGPELLVQFQDESVVDDSQLPKDRFSAERLKGVDSTLKIQPAELGDSAMYLCASSQTQSYEQYFGPGTRLTVT.

The V and J genes are TRBV7-3 and TRBJ2-7, with D perhaps assigned TRBD1 or TRBD2 (5 bases each). Trimming pared 5 bases from V and 3 bases from J, leaving 17 bases between. CDR3 length: 15 amino acids. CDR1 SGHTA and CDR2 FQGTGA come from the germline V gene. The CDR3 loop reads CASSLYPGTSYEQYF. The CDR3 DNA is TGTGCCAGCAGCCTCTACCCCGGGACCAGCTACGAGCAGTACTTC.

The chain is built from TRBV7-8 and TRBJ2-5, with a possible D match to TRBD2 (6 bases). Germline V lookup: CDR1 SGHVS, CDR2 FQNEAQ. The CDR3 consists of 14 residues. The V gene lost 1 base and the J gene lost 2 bases, with 8 bases spanning the gap. As DNA, the CDR3 is TGTGCCAGCAGCTTAGTGACTAGACAAGAGACCCAGTACTTC. Translation gives CASSLVTRQETQYF.

A few counts support this clonotype. The V call is TRBV3-1, the J call TRBJ2-2, with 10 nucleotides matching TRBD2. J lost 0 bases, V lost 4 bases, and 5 bases had no gene match. The CDR3 is 17 residues long. Germline-derived CDR1 and CDR2 are LGHDT and YNNKEL (reference sequence). CDR3 sequence reads: CASSPWTSGANTGELFF. The CDR3 DNA reads TGTGCCAGCAGCCCTTGGACTAGCGGAGCGAACACCGGGGAGCTGTTTTTT.

V usage is TRBV7-9 and J usage is TRBJ2-1; 8 nucleotides align to TRBD1. The CDR3 is 17 amino acids. J lost 2 bases, V lost 3 bases, and 9 bases had no gene match. Germline lookup yields CDR1 SEHNR and CDR2 FQNEAQ (reference sequence). The CDR3 DNA reads as TGTGCCAGCAGCTTCGCCTTACAGGGGGAAACCTACAATGAGCAGTTCTTC. Translation: CASSFALQGETYNEQFF.

This clonotype has more than one count but fewer than ten. CDR3 bases: TGTGCCAGCACTGAGGACAGGGCCTACGAGCAGTACTTC. Amino acid sequence: CASTEDRAYEQYF. The chain couples TRBV5-4 to TRBJ2-7; 8 bases match TRBD1. CDR1 is SGHNT and CDR2 is YYREEE in the germline V gene (reference sequence). With 6 bases clipped from V and 2 bases from J, the junction kept 4 bases outside the gene matches. The CDR3 runs to 13 residues.

Only a few counts were recorded for this clonotype. The chain has TRBV7-9 and TRBJ1-1; 10 positions agree with TRBD1. Trimming cost V 1 base and J 4 bases; bases outside gene matches: 6. This CDR3 has 16 residues. CDR1 and CDR2 from the germline V gene are SEHNR and FQNEAQ (reference sequence). The CDR3 bases are TGTGCCAGCAGCTTAGGCTCCGGGACAGGGGCCACTGAAGCTTTCTTT. Its protein is CASSLGSGTGATEAFF.

Only a few counts were recorded for this clonotype. The rearrangement links TRBV24-1 to TRBJ1-2; TRBD1 matches at 10 bases. Germline lookup yields CDR1 KGHDR and CDR2 SFDVKD. V was clipped by 3 bases and J by 8 bases; unmatched bases: 8. The CDR3 has 15 amino acids. CDR3 in amino acids: CATSDPGQGVGGYTF. Written as DNA, the CDR3 is TGTGCCACCAGTGATCCCGGACAGGGGGTAGGGGGCTACACCTTC.

This clonotype has a handful of counts. The chain combines TRBV18 with TRBJ2-1, with D tentatively TRBD1 or TRBD2 (5 bases each). With 0 bases removed from V and 5 bases from J, the gap between germline ends came to 11 bases. The CDR3 is made up of 15 amino acids. Germline V gives CDR1 KGHSH, CDR2 LQKENI. This CDR3 is CASSPPGARDNEQFF. The CDR3 nucleotides are TGTGCCAGCTCACCACCCGGGGCCAGAGACAATGAGCAGTTCTTC. The full variable domain, in which reference TRBV18 and TRBJ2-1 provide the parts outside the CDR3, is NAGVMQNPRHLVRRRGQEARLRCSPMKGHSHVYWYRQLPEEGLKFMVYLQKENIIDESGMPKERFSAEFPKEGPSILRIQQVVRGDSAAYFCASSPPGARDNEQFFGPGTRLTVL.

The sample holds a few counts of this clonotype. The chain combines TRBV7-2 with TRBJ1-2; D is perhaps TRBD1 (5 bases). The V gene's germline CDR1 is SGHTA and CDR2 FQGNSA. This CDR3 spans 14 amino acids. Trimming left V 1 base short and J 8 bases short, with 14 bases between. In DNA, the CDR3 is TGTGCCAGCAGCTTAGAAAGGGGCGTATGGGGCTACACCTTC. Amino acids: CASSLERGVWGYTF. Complete variable domain (other parts from reference TRBV7-2 and TRBJ1-2): GAGVSQSPSNKVTEKGKDVELRCDPISGHTALYWYRQSLGQGLEFLIYFQGNSAPDKSGLPSDRFSAERTGGSVSTLTIQRTQQEDSAVYLCASSLERGVWGYTFGSGTRLTVV.

This clonotype was counted only a few times. The CDR3 loop is CSVEDLDYEQYF. DNA for the CDR3: TGCAGCGTTGAAGATCTCGATTACGAGCAGTACTTC. V usage is TRBV29-1 and J usage is TRBJ2-7; D unresolved. Trimming cost V 0 bases and J 4 bases, with 7 bases left between them. CDR3 length equals 12 residues. Germline V gene data show CDR1 as SQVTM and CDR2 as ANQGSEA.

The chain links TRBV6-1 to TRBJ2-3; perhaps D is TRBD1 or TRBD2 (6 bases each). Trimming shortened V by 1 base and J by 2 bases, and 10 bases separated the two germline ends. Germline V CDR1 and CDR2: MNHNS, SASEGT. The CDR3 consists of 15 residues. The CDR3 protein is CASSEDPGATDTQYF. As DNA, the CDR3 is TGTGCCAGCAGTGAAGACCCGGGGGCCACAGATACGCAGTATTTT.

The rearrangement links TRBV4-1 to TRBJ2-2, with 7 bases that match TRBD1. This CDR3 spans 16 amino acids. V dropped 5 bases and J dropped 5; count of bases not matched to a gene: 11. Germline assignment: CDR1 MGHRA and CDR2 YSYEKL. The CDR3 reads CASSANRGSRTGELFF. The DNA of the CDR3 is TGCGCCAGCAGCGCGAACAGGGGTAGTCGGACCGGGGAGCTGTTTTTT.

V usage is TRBV7-2 and J usage is TRBJ1-1; D is ambiguous. The CDR3 totals 15 residues. The V gene's germline CDR1 is SGHTA and CDR2 FQGNSA. Trimming stripped 1 base from V and 0 bases from J, with 9 bases between. The CDR3 loop reads CASSLGDWVNTEAFF. The DNA for the CDR3 is TGTGCCAGCAGCTTAGGGGATTGGGTGAACACTGAAGCTTTCTTT.

The chain is built from TRBV7-7 and TRBJ2-7, with 7 bases matching TRBD1. Trimming cost V 5 bases and J 5 bases; bases outside gene matches: 6. The V gene's germline CDR1 is SSHAT and CDR2 FNYEAQ (reference sequence). The CDR3 consists of 13 residues. In DNA form, the CDR3 reads TGTGCCAGCAGCCACGCGACAGGGAACGAGCAGTACTTC. Protein product: CASSHATGNEQYF.

This clonotype was picked up many times. The chain is built from TRBV5-8 and TRBJ2-2; 7 bases map to TRBD1. The CDR3 runs 15 residues. The germline V gene has CDR1 SGHTS and CDR2 YDEGEE. Trimming cost V 0 bases and J 2 bases; bases outside gene matches: 1. The CDR3 DNA sequence: TGTGCCAGCAGCTTGGGACAGGGAAACACCGGGGAGCTGTTTTTT. Amino acid sequence: CASSLGQGNTGELFF.

The chain carries TRBV27 and TRBJ1-2; 9 nucleotides match TRBD1. The CDR3 runs 18 residues. Germline CDR1 reads MNHEY; CDR2 reads SMNVEV (reference sequence). Losses at the gene ends were 5 bases for V and 4 bases for J; bases not matched to a gene: 17. CDR3 in DNA: TGTGCCAGCAGTCTACACGGACAGGGGATTCCTGGTAGCTATGGCTACACCTTC. As protein: CASSLHGQGIPGSYGYTF.

V is TRBV12-3 or TRBV12-4 and J is TRBJ2-2, with 7 positions matching TRBD1. Losses at the gene ends were 3 bases for V and 0 bases for J; bases not matched to a gene: 10. There are 18 residues in the CDR3. The CDR3 spells CASSFSIHRGANTGELFF. CDR3 DNA sequence: TGTGCCAGCAGTTTTTCTATTCACAGGGGAGCGAACACCGGGGAGCTGTTTTTT.

The V gene is TRBV5-1, the J gene TRBJ2-3; possible D gene TRBD1, 7 bases. Germline V gene data show CDR1 as SGHRS and CDR2 as YFSETQ. Trimming cost V 4 bases and J 5 bases, with 20 bases left between them. The CDR3 spans 16 residues. This CDR3 reads CASSHVTGSGGDTQYF. CDR3 bases: TGCGCCAGCAGCCACGTGACAGGGTCCGGGGGAGATACGCAGTATTTT.

This clonotype turned up a few times. The chain links TRBV15 to TRBJ1-2; no clear D. CDR3 length equals 13 residues. Trimming pared 3 bases from V and 3 bases from J, leaving 8 bases between. In germline, CDR1 is LNHNV, CDR2 YYDKDF (reference sequence). The CDR3 loop is CATSSGEDYGYTF. DNA for the CDR3: TGTGCCACCAGCAGCGGGGAAGACTATGGCTACACCTTC.

This clonotype was detected once. V and J are TRBV6-6 and TRBJ1-1; no reliable D call. This CDR3 is built from 13 residues. Per the germline V gene, CDR1 is MNHNY and CDR2 is SVGAGI (reference sequence). V was trimmed by 5 bases and J by 0 bases, leaving 7 bases between them. The CDR3 region has the DNA TGTGCCAGCAGTACTGACTTGAACACTGAAGCTTTCTTT. Protein: CASSTDLNTEAFF.

J is TRBJ1-1 and V is TRBV5-6; the D is unclear. From germline, CDR1 is SGHDT and CDR2 YYEEEE. Trimming stripped 1 base from V and 0 bases from J, with 10 bases between. The CDR3 is made up of 15 amino acids. The chain's CDR3 is CASSLSPTMNTEAFF. CDR3 DNA: TGTGCCAGCAGCTTGAGCCCAACCATGAACACTGAAGCTTTCTTT. The full variable domain, with the rest looked up from reference TRBV5-6 and TRBJ1-1, is DAGVTQSPTHLIKTRGQQVTLRCSPKSGHDTVSWYQQALGQGPQFIFQYYEEEERQRGNFPDRFSGHQFPNYSSELNVNALLLGDSALYLCASSLSPTMNTEAFFGQGTRLTVV.

The chain has TRBV6-1 and TRBJ2-7, with unresolved D. Germline-derived CDR1 and CDR2 are MNHNS and SASEGT. The CDR3 length is 14 residues. Trimming removed 0 bases from V and 5 bases from J, with 11 bases in between. The CDR3, as DNA: TGTGCCAGCAGTGAAGCCTGTGGCAGAGACGAGCAGTACTTC. Its protein is CASSEACGRDEQYF.